This TCR beta chain was sequenced in a study of T cell repertoires in cytomegalovirus infection. One entry per CDR3 protein results from TCRdb running MiXCR on the reads. The sample has hundreds of thousands of distinct CDR3 sequences, just under 30% seen once. The germline gives CDR1 SGHTA, CDR2 FQGNSA. The CDR3 covers 14 residues. On this clonotype: The antigen remains undetermined. The junction departs from germline at one end; a sequencing error may be responsible.

The V gene is TRBV7-2, the J gene TRBJ2-7, with 13 nucleotides matching TRBD2. The TCR sequence derives from a human donor in good health (CMV status not recorded). Some clones in this sample may be carry-over from other donors' samples. The source material was cultured PBMCs, sampled from culture after CMV antigen stimulation. CDR3 region: CASSLSRTSGRALF. The CDR3 coding sequence is TGTGCCAGCAGCTTAAGCCGAACTAGCGGGAGGGCCCTCTTC.